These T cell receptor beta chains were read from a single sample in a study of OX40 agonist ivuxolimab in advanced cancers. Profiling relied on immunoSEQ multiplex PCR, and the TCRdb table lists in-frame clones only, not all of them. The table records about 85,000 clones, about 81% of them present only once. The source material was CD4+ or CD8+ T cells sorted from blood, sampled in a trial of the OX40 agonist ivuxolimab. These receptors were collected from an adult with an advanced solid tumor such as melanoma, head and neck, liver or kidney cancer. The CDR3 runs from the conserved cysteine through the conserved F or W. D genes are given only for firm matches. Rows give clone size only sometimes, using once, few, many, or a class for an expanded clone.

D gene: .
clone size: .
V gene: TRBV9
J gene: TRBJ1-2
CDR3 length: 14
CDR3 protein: CASSPPPPGVGYTF
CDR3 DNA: TGTGCCAGCAGCCCCCCCCCTCCTGGGGTTGGCTACACCTTC

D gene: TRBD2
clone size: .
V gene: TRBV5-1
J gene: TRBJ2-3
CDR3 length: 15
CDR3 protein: CASSLAVLGGDTQYF
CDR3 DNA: TGCGCCAGCAGCTTGGCCGTGTTGGGAGGGGATACGCAGTATTTT

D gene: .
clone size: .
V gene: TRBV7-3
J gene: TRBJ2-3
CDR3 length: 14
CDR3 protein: CASSLNRNTDTQYF
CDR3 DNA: TGTGCCAGCAGCTTAAATCGGAACACAGATACGCAGTATTTT

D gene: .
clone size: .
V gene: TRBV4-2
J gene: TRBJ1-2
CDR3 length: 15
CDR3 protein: CASSQDRRGDYGYTF
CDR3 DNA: TGTGCCAGCAGCCAAGATCGGCGGGGGGACTATGGCTACACCTTC

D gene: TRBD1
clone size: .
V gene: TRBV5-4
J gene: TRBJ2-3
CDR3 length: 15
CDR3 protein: CASTSDRVYTDTQYF
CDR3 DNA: TGTGCCAGCACTTCCGACAGGGTATATACAGATACGCAGTATTTT

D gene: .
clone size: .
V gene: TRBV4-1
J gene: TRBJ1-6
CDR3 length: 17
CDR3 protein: CASSQSLLTVYNSPLHF
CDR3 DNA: TGCGCCAGCAGCCAATCTCTTCTCACGGTCTATAATTCACCCCTCCACTTT

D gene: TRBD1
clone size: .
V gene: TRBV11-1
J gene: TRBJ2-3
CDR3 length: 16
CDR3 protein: CASSLNRDRSTDTQYF
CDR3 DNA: TGTGCCAGCAGCTTGAACCGGGACAGGAGCACAGATACGCAGTATTTT

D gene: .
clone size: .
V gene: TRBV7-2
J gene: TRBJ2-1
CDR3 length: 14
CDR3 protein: CASSPRTTYNEQFF
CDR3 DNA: TGTGCCAGCAGCCCCCGGACTACCTACAATGAGCAGTTCTTC

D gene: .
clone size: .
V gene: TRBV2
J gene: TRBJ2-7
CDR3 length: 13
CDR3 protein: CASWETEAYEQYF
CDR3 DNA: TGTGCCAGCTGGGAGACAGAAGCCTACGAGCAGTACTTC

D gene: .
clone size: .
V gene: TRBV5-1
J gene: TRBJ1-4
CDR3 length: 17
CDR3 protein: CASSLTGSPATNEKLFF
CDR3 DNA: TGCGCCAGCAGCTTGACAGGCAGTCCCGCAACTAATGAAAAACTGTTTTTT

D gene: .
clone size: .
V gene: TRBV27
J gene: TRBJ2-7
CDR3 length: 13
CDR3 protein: CASSLSVDYEQYF
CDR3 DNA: TGTGCCAGCAGTTTAAGTGTAGACTACGAGCAGTACTTC

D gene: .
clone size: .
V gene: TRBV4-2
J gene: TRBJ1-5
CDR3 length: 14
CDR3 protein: CASSWIGPNQPQHF
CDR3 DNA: TGTGCCAGCAGCTGGATCGGCCCCAATCAGCCCCAGCATTTT

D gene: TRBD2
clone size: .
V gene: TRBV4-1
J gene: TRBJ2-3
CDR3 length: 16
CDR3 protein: CASSQISGATTDTQYF
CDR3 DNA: TGCGCCAGCAGCCAGATTAGCGGGGCCACCACAGATACGCAGTATTTT

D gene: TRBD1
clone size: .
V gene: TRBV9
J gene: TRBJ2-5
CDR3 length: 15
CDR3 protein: CASSPGRTGVETQYF
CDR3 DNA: TGTGCCAGCAGCCCCGGGCGGACAGGCGTAGAGACCCAGTACTTC

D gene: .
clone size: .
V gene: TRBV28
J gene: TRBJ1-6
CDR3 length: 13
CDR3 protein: CAIMDSKNSPLHF
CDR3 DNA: TGTGCCATCATGGACAGTAAAAATTCACCCCTCCACTTT

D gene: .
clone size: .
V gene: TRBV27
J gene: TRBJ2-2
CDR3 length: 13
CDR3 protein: CASSLEWGGELFF
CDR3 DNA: TGTGCCAGCAGTTTAGAGTGGGGCGGGGAGCTGTTTTTT

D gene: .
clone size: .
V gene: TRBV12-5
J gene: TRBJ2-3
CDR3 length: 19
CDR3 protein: CASGYASGLAAPRPDTQYF
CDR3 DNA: TGTGCTAGTGGCTACGCCTCCGGGTTAGCGGCCCCCAGGCCAGATACGCAGTATTTT

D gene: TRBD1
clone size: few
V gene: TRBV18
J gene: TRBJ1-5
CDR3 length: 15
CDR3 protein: CASSLTGGDGQPQHF
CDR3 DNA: TGTGCCAGCTCCCTGACAGGGGGCGATGGTCAGCCCCAGCATTTT

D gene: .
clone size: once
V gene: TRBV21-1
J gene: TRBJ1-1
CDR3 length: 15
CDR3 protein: CASSYPDRVGTEAFF
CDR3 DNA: TGTGCCAGCAGCTACCCGGACAGGGTGGGAACTGAAGCTTTCTTT

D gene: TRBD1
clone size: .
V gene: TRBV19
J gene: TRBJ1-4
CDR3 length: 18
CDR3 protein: CASSIRQGGLATNEKLFF
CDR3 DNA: TGTGCCAGTAGTATAAGACAGGGGGGCCTCGCAACTAATGAAAAACTGTTTTTT

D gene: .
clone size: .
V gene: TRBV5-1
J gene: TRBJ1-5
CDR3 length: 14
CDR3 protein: CASSLRVGDQPQHF
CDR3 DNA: TGCGCCAGCAGCTTACGGGTGGGCGATCAGCCCCAGCATTTT

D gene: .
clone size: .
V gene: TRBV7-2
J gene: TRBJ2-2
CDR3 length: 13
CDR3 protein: CASSLGSGGELFF
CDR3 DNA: TGTGCCAGCAGCCTAGGTTCGGGCGGGGAGCTGTTTTTT

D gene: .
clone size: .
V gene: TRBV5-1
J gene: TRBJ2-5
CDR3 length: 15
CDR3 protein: CASSSRQPGRETQYF
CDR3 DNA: TGCGCCAGCAGCTCCCGACAACCGGGGAGGGAGACCCAGTACTTC

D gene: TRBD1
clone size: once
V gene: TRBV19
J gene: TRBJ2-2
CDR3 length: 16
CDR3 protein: CASSPRTGALTGELFF
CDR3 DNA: TGTGCCAGTAGTCCCCGGACAGGGGCCCTCACCGGGGAGCTGTTTTTT

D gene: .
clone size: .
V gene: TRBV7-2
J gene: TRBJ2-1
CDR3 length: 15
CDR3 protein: CASSLGPRGYNEQFF
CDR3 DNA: TGTGCCAGCAGCTTAGGACCGCGGGGTTACAATGAGCAGTTCTTC

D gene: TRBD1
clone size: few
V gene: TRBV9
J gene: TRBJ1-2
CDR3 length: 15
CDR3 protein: CASSASTGLYYGYTF
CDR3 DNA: TGTGCCAGCAGCGCCTCGACAGGGTTATACTATGGCTACACCTTC

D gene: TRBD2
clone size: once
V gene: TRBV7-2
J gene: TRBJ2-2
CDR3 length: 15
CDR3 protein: CASSLATSGGRELFF
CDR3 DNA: TGTGCCAGCAGCTTAGCAACTAGCGGGGGCCGGGAGCTGTTTTTT

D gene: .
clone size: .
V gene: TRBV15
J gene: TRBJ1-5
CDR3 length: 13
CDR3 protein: CATSRRGNQPQHF
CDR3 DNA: TGTGCCACCAGCAGGAGGGGAAATCAGCCCCAGCATTTT

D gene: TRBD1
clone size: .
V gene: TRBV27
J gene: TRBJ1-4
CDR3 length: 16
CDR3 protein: CASSPTAGTGLEKLFF
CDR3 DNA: TGTGCCAGCAGTCCCACCGCTGGGACAGGGCTAGAAAAACTGTTTTTT

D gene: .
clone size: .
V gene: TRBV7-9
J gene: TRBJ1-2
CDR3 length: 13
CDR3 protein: CASSFSLPDGYTF
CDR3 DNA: TGTGCCAGCAGCTTTTCCCTACCGGATGGCTACACCTTC

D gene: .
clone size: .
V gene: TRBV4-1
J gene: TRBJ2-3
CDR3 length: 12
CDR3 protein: CASSPSIGTQYF
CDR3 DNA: TGCGCCAGCAGCCCCAGCATTGGTACGCAGTATTTT

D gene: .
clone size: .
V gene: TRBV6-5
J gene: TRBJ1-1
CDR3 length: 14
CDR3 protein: CASSYYRRGTEAFF
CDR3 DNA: TGTGCCAGCAGTTATTACAGGAGAGGCACTGAAGCTTTCTTT

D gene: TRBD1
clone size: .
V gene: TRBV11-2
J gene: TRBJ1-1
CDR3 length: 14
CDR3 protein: CASSFGGGQGAAFF
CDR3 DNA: TGTGCCAGCAGTTTCGGGGGTGGACAGGGCGCAGCTTTCTTT

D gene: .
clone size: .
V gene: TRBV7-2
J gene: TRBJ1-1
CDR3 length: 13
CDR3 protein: CASSFSGDTEAFF
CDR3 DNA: TGTGCCAGCAGCTTCTCGGGGGACACTGAAGCTTTCTTT

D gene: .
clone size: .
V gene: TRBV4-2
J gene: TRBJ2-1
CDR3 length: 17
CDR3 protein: CASSQESSGGRYNEQFF
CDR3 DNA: TGTGCCAGCAGCCAAGAGTCCTCCGGGGGGCGGTACAATGAGCAGTTCTTC

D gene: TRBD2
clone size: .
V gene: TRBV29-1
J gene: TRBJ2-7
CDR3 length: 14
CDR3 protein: CSVEGSGRHYEQYF
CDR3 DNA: TGCAGCGTTGAAGGCAGCGGGAGGCACTACGAGCAGTACTTC

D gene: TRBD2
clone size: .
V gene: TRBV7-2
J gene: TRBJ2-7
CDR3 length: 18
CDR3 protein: CASSLVGTSGAGMEEQYF
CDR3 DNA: TGTGCCAGCAGCTTAGTTGGGACTAGCGGGGCCGGGATGGAGGAGCAGTACTTC

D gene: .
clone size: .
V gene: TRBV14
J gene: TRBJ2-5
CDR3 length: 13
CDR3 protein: CASSHNSPQTQYF
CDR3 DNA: TGTGCCAGCAGCCACAACAGTCCCCAGACCCAGTACTTC

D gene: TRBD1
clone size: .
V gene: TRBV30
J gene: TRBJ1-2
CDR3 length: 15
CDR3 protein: CAYLGGQGVNYGYTF
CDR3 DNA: TGTGCCTATTTAGGGGGCCAGGGGGTTAACTATGGCTACACCTTC

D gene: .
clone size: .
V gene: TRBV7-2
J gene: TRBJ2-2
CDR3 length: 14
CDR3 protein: CASSLWGSTGELFF
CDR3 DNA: TGTGCCAGCAGCTTATGGGGGAGCACCGGGGAGCTGTTTTTT

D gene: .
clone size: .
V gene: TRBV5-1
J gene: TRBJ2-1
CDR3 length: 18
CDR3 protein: CASSFEISGLRSYNEQFF
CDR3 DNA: TGCGCCAGCAGCTTCGAGATTAGCGGATTACGCTCCTACAATGAGCAGTTCTTC

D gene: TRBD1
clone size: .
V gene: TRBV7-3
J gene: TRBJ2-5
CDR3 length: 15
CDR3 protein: CASSSTGTAGETQYF
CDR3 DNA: TGTGCCAGCAGCTCAACCGGGACAGCCGGAGAGACCCAGTACTTC

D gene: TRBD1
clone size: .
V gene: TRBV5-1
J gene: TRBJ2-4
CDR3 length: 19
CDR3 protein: CASTSIGDRDLGAKNIQYF
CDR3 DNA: TGCGCCAGCACGTCAATTGGGGACAGGGATTTAGGAGCCAAAAACATTCAGTACTTC